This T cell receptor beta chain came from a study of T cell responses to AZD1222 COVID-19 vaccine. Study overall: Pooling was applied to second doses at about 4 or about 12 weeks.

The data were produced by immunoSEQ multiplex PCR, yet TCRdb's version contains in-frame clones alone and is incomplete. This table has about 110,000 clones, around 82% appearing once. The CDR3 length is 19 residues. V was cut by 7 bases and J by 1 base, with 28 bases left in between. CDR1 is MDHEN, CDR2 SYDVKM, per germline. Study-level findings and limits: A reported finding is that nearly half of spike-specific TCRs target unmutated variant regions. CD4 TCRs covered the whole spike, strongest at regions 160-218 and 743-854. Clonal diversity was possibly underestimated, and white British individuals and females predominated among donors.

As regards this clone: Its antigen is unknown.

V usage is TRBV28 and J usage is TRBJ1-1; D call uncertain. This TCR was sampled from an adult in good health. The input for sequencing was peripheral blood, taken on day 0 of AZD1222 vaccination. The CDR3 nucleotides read TGTGCCAGCATCCCCGCTCCCCCGACAACCACCATAGAGAACACTGAAGCTTTCTTT. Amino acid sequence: CASIPAPPTTTIENTEAFF.